Below, 3 T cell receptor beta chains from the same sample are listed, as sequenced in a study of patients and donors after allogeneic stem cell transplantation (dated by TCRdb to the early 2020s). To prepare the library, RT-PCR was applied. Sequencing was performed on a NextSeq 550. The raw public reads went through TCRdb reprocessing: fastp at Q25, MiXCR clone calling, in-frame beta chains kept. Each entry is one CDR3 protein sequence, shown with its most common DNA and genes. For this sample the table gives about a million distinct CDR3 sequences, of which over 15% were detected only once. The ten top clones hold roughly 6.4% of the sample. Source material: blood, either unsorted or a sorted T cell fraction (not recorded which). These receptors all come from a human donor who was either an allogeneic HSCT recipient or a stem cell or donor lymphocyte infusion donor (not recorded which). It is not recorded whose cells these are; they may come from a transplant donor.

The rearrangement links TRBV24-1 to TRBJ2-5; D tentatively fits TRBD1 or TRBD2 (6 bases each). The CDR3 extends over 15 amino acids. CDR1 and CDR2 (germline): KGHDR, SFDVKD. The V end was cut by 6 bases, the J end by 4 bases, with 17 bases between. CDR3 DNA sequence: TGTGCCACCAGTTTCGGGGGCAGGGTTGGAGAGACCCAGTACTTC. Translating gives CATSFGGRVGETQYF.

This clonotype was seen ten or more times. V gene TRBV5-1 combines with J gene TRBJ2-1, with a tentative D call TRBD1 (6 bases). Trimming took 1 base from V and 7 from J, leaving 9 bases between them. This CDR3 has 13 residues. CDR1 is SGHRS and CDR2 is YFSETQ in the germline V gene. CDR3 amino acids: CASSLLQGNEQFF. The CDR3 region has the DNA TGCGCCAGCAGCTTGCTTCAGGGGAATGAGCAGTTCTTC. The entire variable domain, with the rest obtained from reference TRBV5-1 and TRBJ2-1, is as follows: KAGVTQTPRYLIKTRGQQVTLSCSPISGHRSVSWYQQTPGQGLQFLFEYFSETQRNKGNFPGRFSGRQFSNSRSEMNVSTLELGDSALYLCASSLLQGNEQFFGPGTRLTVL.

The chain carries TRBV20-1 and TRBJ1-3, with D unclear. The V end lost 1 base, the J end lost 3 bases, and 7 bases lay between the germline ends. The length of the CDR3 is 13 residues. The germline gives CDR1 DFQATT, CDR2 SNEGSKA (reference sequence). CDR3 region: CSARGPDGNTIYF. CDR3 nucleotide sequence: TGCAGTGCTAGAGGCCCCGATGGAAACACCATATATTTT.